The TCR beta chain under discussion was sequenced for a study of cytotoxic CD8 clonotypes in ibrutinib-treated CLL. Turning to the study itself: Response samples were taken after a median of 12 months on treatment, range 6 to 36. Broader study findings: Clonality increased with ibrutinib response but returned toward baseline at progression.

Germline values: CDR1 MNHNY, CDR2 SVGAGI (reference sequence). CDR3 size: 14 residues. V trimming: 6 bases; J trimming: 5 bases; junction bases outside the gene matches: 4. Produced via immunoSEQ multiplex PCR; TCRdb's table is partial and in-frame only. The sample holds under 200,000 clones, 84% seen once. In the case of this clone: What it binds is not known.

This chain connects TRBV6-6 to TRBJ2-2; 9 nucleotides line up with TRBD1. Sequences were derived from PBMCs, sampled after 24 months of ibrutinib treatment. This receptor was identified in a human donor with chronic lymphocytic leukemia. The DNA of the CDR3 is TGTGCCAGCAGCCGACAGGGGGAGACCGGGGAGCTGTTTTTT. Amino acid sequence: CASSRQGETGELFF.